This paragraph covers one T cell receptor (beta chain) sequence. Its antigen is currently unknown. CDR1 SGHAT and CDR2 FQNNGV come from the germline V gene. The CDR3 length is 14 residues. V was shortened by 2 bases and J by 8 bases, with 15 bases between the two germline ends. TCRdb passed the 5' RACE reads through MiXCR, listing each CDR3 protein once. This repertoire shows approximately 250,000 distinct CDR3 sequences, around 5.2% found once; its top ten account for 3% to 4%. The entry originates in a study of T cells after yellow fever vaccination. Study conclusions and caveats: Repertoires obtained by FACS sorting could include abundant clonotypes that entered as contaminants from the bulk population.

The TCR originated in a man aged 18 to 29 who received the YFV17D yellow fever vaccine. The specimen comprised CD4+ T cells sorted from PBMCs, sampled on the day of the yellow fever booster vaccination. V and J are TRBV11-2 and TRBJ1-2; perhaps TRBD1 as D (5 bases). CDR3 sequence: CASSLTLAGLGYTF. The CDR3, as DNA: TGTGCCAGCAGCTTAACGTTGGCAGGGTTAGGCTACACCTTC.